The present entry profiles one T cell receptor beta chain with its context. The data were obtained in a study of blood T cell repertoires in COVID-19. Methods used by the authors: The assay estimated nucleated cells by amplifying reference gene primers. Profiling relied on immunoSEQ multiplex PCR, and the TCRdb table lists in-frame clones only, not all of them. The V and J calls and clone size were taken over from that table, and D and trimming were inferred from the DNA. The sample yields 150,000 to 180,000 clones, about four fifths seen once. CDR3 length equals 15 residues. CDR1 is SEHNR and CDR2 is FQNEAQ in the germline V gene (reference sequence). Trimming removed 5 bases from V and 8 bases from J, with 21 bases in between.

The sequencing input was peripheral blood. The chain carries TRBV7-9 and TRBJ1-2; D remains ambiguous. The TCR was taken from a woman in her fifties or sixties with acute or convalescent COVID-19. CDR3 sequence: CASSPPSRPARGYTF. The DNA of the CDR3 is TGTGCCAGCAGCCCCCCTTCCCGACCCGCCAGGGGCTACACCTTC.